Below, one TCR beta chain is given with its context. This specimen belongs to a study of monozygotic twins with cystic fibrosis. Measured with immunoSEQ multiplex PCR; TCRdb has only the in-frame clones, and not every one. The table records about 23,000 clones, over 95% of them present only once. The V gene lost 5 bases and the J gene lost 5 bases, with 6 bases spanning the gap. The CDR3 totals 10 residues. The germline gives CDR1 SQVTM, CDR2 ANQGSEA. The receptor was derived from a girl aged 10-17 years with cystic fibrosis. The sample consisted of blood. The chain combines TRBV29-1 with TRBJ2-5; no clear D gene. The CDR3 loop reads CSVTPETQYF. The CDR3 DNA is TGCAGCGTTACGCCCGAGACCCAGTACTTC.